Listed here are 25 T cell receptor beta chains from one sample, sequenced in a study of spatial heterogeneity in lung cancer (dated 2019 in TCRdb). According to the study, the label for this sample's time point signals: sample taken at primary tumor resection. Whole RNA extracted from tumor and nontumor lung tissue, or from cryopreserved PBMC samples, was used for TCR sequencing without cell sorting. The library was prepared using 5' RACE. The sequencing machine was a NextSeq 500. TCRdb's own reprocessing of the public reads used fastp at Q25 and MiXCR and kept productive beta chains. CDR3 protein sequences are deduplicated, and each keeps its most common genes and DNA. This sample lists about 11,000 distinct CDR3 sequences; around 22% were detected once. The top ten hold roughly 30% of the sample. The starting material was PBMCs, obtained at surgery. The receptors shown here come from a female donor with early-stage non-small cell lung cancer.

This clonotype was picked up many times. The CDR3, as DNA: TGTGCCAGCAGCTCCGGGGACTACAACATTCAGTACTTC. Protein product: CASSSGDYNIQYF. The chain uses TRBV11-2 and TRBJ2-4; 7 nucleotides align to TRBD2. The germline CDR1 and CDR2 sequences are SGHAT and FQNNGV. V was clipped by 4 bases and J by 7 bases; unmatched bases: 4. This CDR3 contains 13 residues.

This clonotype appeared a few times. The chain employs TRBV12-3 or TRBV12-4 and TRBJ2-3; 7 bases line up with TRBD2. CDR3 length: 13 amino acids. With V trimmed by 3 bases and J by 4 bases, 1 base remained unmatched. CDR3 amino acids: CASSFGRADTQYF. For the CDR3, the DNA is TGTGCCAGCAGTTTTGGGAGGGCAGATACGCAGTATTTT.

This clonotype appeared many times. The rearrangement joins TRBV20-1 to TRBJ1-2; D is unclear. Looked up from germline, CDR1 is DFQATT and CDR2 is SNEGSKA (reference sequence). The V end lost 4 bases, the J end lost 3 bases, and 9 bases lay between the germline ends. The CDR3 contains 12 residues. The CDR3 DNA follows: TGCAGTGCTACCTCGGGTCACTATGGCTACACCTTC. Residues: CSATSGHYGYTF.

This clonotype was seen only a few times. This chain connects TRBV7-2 to TRBJ1-2; D might be TRBD1 (5 bases). V was shortened by 2 bases and J by 6 bases, with 16 bases between the two germline ends. This CDR3 contains 15 residues. Germline CDR1 SGHTA, CDR2 FQGNSA. The CDR3 loop is CASSLMTVQTHGYTF. DNA of the CDR3: TGTGCCAGCAGCTTAATGACAGTACAGACCCATGGCTACACCTTC.

This clonotype has at least ten counts. The V call is TRBV25-1, the J call TRBJ2-1; 9 bases fit TRBD2. Trimming took 1 base from V and 5 from J; bases not matched to a gene: 9. The V gene's germline CDR1 is MGHDK and CDR2 SYGVNS. The CDR3 runs to 17 residues. In DNA form, the CDR3 reads TGTGCCAGCAGTGAATTGCTAAGTAGCGGGAGCAACAATGAGCAGTTCTTC. Its translation is CASSELLSSGSNNEQFF.

This clonotype is deemed medium-sized. V is TRBV27 and J is TRBJ2-5; TRBD2 is a possible D gene (5 bases). The germline CDR1 and CDR2 sequences are MNHEY and SMNVEV (reference sequence). Trimming cost V 0 bases and J 4 bases, with 12 bases left between them. The CDR3 length is 15 residues. The CDR3 here is CASSLSGIRGETQYF. As DNA, the CDR3 is TGTGCCAGCAGTTTATCAGGGATCCGGGGAGAGACCCAGTACTTC.

This clonotype was counted a few times. J is TRBJ1-1 and V is TRBV7-8; D ambiguous. Trimming shortened V by 5 bases and J by 3 bases, and 13 bases separated the two germline ends. This CDR3 comprises 14 residues. From germline, CDR1 is SGHVS and CDR2 FQNEAQ. CDR3 bases: TGTGCCAGCAGCCCAGGCTTCGGGGACACTGAAGCTTTCTTT. It is translated as CASSPGFGDTEAFF.

J is TRBJ1-1 and V is TRBV29-1, with 7 bases identical to TRBD1. Germline V gene data show CDR1 as SQVTM and CDR2 as ANQGSEA. CDR3 length: 13 amino acids. The V and J ends lost 7 bases and 4 bases, in that order; junction bases with no gene match: 9. CDR3 amino acids: CSADRVRGTEAFF. The CDR3 bases are TGCAGCGCCGACAGGGTCCGAGGCACTGAAGCTTTCTTT.

In this sample, this clonotype is medium-sized. The chain has TRBV14 and TRBJ1-5; weak D call: TRBD1 (6 bases). There are 19 residues in the CDR3. CDR1 is SGHDN, CDR2 FVKESK, per germline. V shed 0 bases and J shed 4 bases, with 22 bases lying between them. CDR3 protein: CASSQDFKGPPQGNQPQHF. DNA of the CDR3: TGTGCCAGCAGCCAAGATTTTAAGGGTCCCCCACAGGGTAATCAGCCCCAGCATTTT.

This clonotype has just a few counts. The rearrangement links TRBV7-6 to TRBJ2-4; tentatively, D is TRBD1 or TRBD2 (5 bases each). Trimming took 5 bases from V and 8 from J, leaving 19 bases between them. The CDR3 loop spans 15 amino acids. Germline V gives CDR1 SGHVS, CDR2 FNYEAQ. CDR3 residues: CASSPGPGLVDIQYF. The CDR3 coding sequence is TGTGCCAGCAGCCCGGGGCCGGGTCTCGTCGACATTCAGTACTTC.

This clonotype was observed at least ten times. The rearrangement links TRBV3-1 to TRBJ1-5, with TRBD1 as a possible D gene (6 bases). The germline V gene has CDR1 LGHDT and CDR2 YNNKEL (reference sequence). The CDR3 is 15 residues long. Trimming removed 1 base at V and 7 bases at J, with 14 bases between. The CDR3 loop is CASSQAFGGAQPQHF. The CDR3, as DNA: TGTGCCAGCAGCCAAGCATTCGGGGGGGCACAGCCCCAGCATTTT.

The CDR3 DNA is TGTGCTAGTGGTCAGCCGACACCTCCGATATATAGCAATCAGCCCCAGCATTTT. This encodes CASGQPTPPIYSNQPQHF. The rearrangement uses TRBV12-5 and TRBJ1-5, with unresolved D. This CDR3 has 18 amino acids. The germline V and J ends were trimmed by 5 bases and 0 bases, with 20 bases remaining between them. Germline V gene data show CDR1 as LGHNT and CDR2 as FRNRAP.

The V gene is TRBV29-1, the J gene TRBJ2-7; D is perhaps TRBD1 (6 bases). The CDR3 is 13 residues long. The germline CDR1 and CDR2 sequences are SQVTM and ANQGSEA. Deletions cut 6 bases from V and 6 bases from J, with 18 bases between. The CDR3 spells CSVGPHRVGEQYF. In DNA form, the CDR3 reads TGCAGCGTGGGTCCACACAGGGTGGGCGAGCAGTACTTC.

The genes are TRBV21-1 and TRBJ1-5; TRBD1, the table's D call, was not compared with the DNA. TRBV21-1 is termed a pseudogene. There are 16 residues in the CDR3. In DNA form, the CDR3 reads TGTGCCAACCAGAGGGCAGGGGGCAACCTACCCCAGCCCCAGCATTTT. It codes for CANQRAGGNLPQPQHF.

The V gene is TRBV19, the J gene TRBJ2-1; TRBD2 might be the D (6 bases). CDR1 and CDR2 from the germline V gene are LNHDA and SQIVND (reference sequence). Trimming took off 1 base at V and 2 bases at J, with 9 bases between the two ends. The CDR3 runs to 15 residues. The CDR3 loop is CASSIAPSAYNEQFF. CDR3 sequence (DNA): TGTGCCAGTAGTATAGCACCTAGCGCCTACAATGAGCAGTTCTTC.

The rearrangement uses TRBV5-1 and TRBJ2-2, with 7 bases matching TRBD1. This CDR3 is 16 amino acids long. Germline V gives CDR1 SGHRS, CDR2 YFSETQ. With 2 bases clipped from V and 3 bases from J, the junction kept 7 bases outside the gene matches. Here the CDR3 DNA reads TGCGCCAGCAGCTTAGAAGTGACAGGGTACACCGGGGAGCTGTTTTTT. This codes for CASSLEVTGYTGELFF.

This clonotype was found many times. The CDR3: CASSQDQGGGGTDTQYF. CDR3 sequence (DNA): TGTGCCAGCAGCCAAGATCAAGGAGGGGGGGGCACAGATACGCAGTATTTT. The gene calls are TRBV4-2 and TRBJ2-3; D is possibly TRBD2 (7 bases). Germline lookup yields CDR1 LGHNA and CDR2 YNFKEQ. Trimming shortened V by 0 bases and J by 1 base, and 14 bases separated the two germline ends. This CDR3 has 17 amino acids.

This clonotype has just a few counts. This sequence joins TRBV20-1 and TRBJ2-1; 8 bases agree with TRBD2. CDR1 and CDR2 (germline): DFQATT, SNEGSKA (reference sequence). Trimming at V came to 2 bases and at J to 4 bases, leaving 7 bases not matched to a gene. This CDR3 has 15 residues. In nucleotides, the CDR3 is TGCAGTGCTAGATCAACTAGCGGAGGGTACAATGAGCAGTTCTTC. Protein: CSARSTSGGYNEQFF.

A few counts support this clonotype. The gene calls are TRBV2 and TRBJ2-1; 8 nucleotides align to TRBD2. The V gene end was trimmed by 2 bases and the J gene end by 7 bases; junction bases not matched to a gene: 7. CDR3 size: 15 residues. Germline loops: CDR1 SNHLY, CDR2 FYNNEI. CDR3 DNA sequence: TGTGCCAGCAGTGAAAAGGGGTTAGCGGGAAATGAGCAGTTCTTC. This gives the protein CASSEKGLAGNEQFF.

The CDR3 is CSCWRGNTGELFF. The CDR3 DNA follows: TGCAGCTGTTGGCGGGGGAACACCGGGGAGCTGTTTTTT. The V call is TRBV20-1, the J call TRBJ2-2; weak D call: TRBD2 (6 bases). The CDR3 is 13 amino acids. Germline CDR1 DFQATT, CDR2 SNEGSKA (reference sequence).

This clonotype was found once. A much larger clone sits a single nucleotide away, making a read error possible. The rearrangement uses TRBV6-4 and TRBJ1-5; TRBD1 agrees at 7 bases. V shed 4 bases, J shed 7 bases, and the junction held 10 bases outside the gene matches. Germline lookup yields CDR1 MRHNA and CDR2 SNTAGT. CDR3 size: 15 residues. The CDR3 region is CASSGRGGETQPQHF. CDR3 sequence (DNA): TGTGCCAGCAGTGGGAGAGGGGGCGAGACGCAGCCCCAGCATTTT.

The CDR3 region is CASSSPRRSLPRRTNEKLFF. The DNA of the CDR3 is TGCGCCAGCAGCTCACCTAGGAGGTCCCTCCCGCGACGGACTAATGAAAAACTGTTTTTT. The gene calls are TRBV4-1 and TRBJ1-4, with D unresolved. The CDR3 covers 20 residues. Germline V gene data show CDR1 as MGHRA and CDR2 as YSYEKL. Trimming pared 5 bases from V and 2 bases from J, leaving 27 bases between.

The chain couples TRBV27 to TRBJ1-2; the match to TRBD1 covers 10 bases. With 4 bases clipped from V and 4 bases from J, the junction kept 3 bases outside the gene matches. The CDR3 is 14 residues long. The V gene's germline CDR1 is MNHEY and CDR2 SMNVEV (reference sequence). The CDR3 DNA sequence: TGTGCCAGCAGTTGGGGACAGGGGACCTATGGCTACACCTTC. This codes for CASSWGQGTYGYTF.

The chain combines TRBV18 with TRBJ2-7; D is unresolved. Germline V gives CDR1 KGHSH, CDR2 LQKENI. Trimming took off 6 bases at V and 2 bases at J, with 29 bases between the two ends. CDR3 length: 19 amino acids. The DNA of the CDR3 is TGTGCCAGCTCCCACCTTGGCAGCGCGGAAGGGTCACCAACCTACGAGCAGTACTTC. As protein: CASSHLGSAEGSPTYEQYF.

The gene calls are TRBV29-1 and TRBJ2-3; D is unresolved. Germline V lookup: CDR1 SQVTM, CDR2 ANQGSEA. This CDR3 contains 15 residues. The ends were cut back, 2 bases at V and 2 bases at J, with 14 bases in the middle. In DNA, the CDR3 is TGCAGCGTTGAATTGGCGGCCAAAAACACAGATACGCAGTATTTT. Protein: CSVELAAKNTDTQYF.